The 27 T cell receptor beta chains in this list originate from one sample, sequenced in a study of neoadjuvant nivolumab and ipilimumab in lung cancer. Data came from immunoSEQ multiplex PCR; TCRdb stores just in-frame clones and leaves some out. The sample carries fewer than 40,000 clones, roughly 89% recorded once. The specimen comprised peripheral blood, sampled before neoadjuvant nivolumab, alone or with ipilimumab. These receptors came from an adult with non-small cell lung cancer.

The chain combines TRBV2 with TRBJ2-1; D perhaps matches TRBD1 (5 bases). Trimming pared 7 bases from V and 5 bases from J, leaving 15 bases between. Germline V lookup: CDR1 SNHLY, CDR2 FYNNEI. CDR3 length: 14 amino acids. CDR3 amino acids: CASNDRSYHNEQFF. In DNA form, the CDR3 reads TGTGCCAGCAACGACAGAAGTTACCACAATGAGCAGTTCTTC.

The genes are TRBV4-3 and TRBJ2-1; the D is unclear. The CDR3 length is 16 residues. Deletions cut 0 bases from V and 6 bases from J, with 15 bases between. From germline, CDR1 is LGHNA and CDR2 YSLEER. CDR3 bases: TGCGCCAGCAGCCAAGATACCGGGCCCCCTATCAATGAGCAGTTCTTC. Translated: CASSQDTGPPINEQFF.

The CDR3 DNA reads as TGTGCCAGCAGCCAAGACGTGAGGGATGGGGCCAACGTCCTGACTTTC. It is translated as CASSQDVRDGANVLTF. The V gene is TRBV4-2, the J gene TRBJ2-6; tentative D call: TRBD2 (5 bases). Germline CDR1 reads LGHNA; CDR2 reads YNFKEQ. The CDR3 runs 16 residues. The V gene lost 0 bases and the J gene lost 3 bases, with 9 bases spanning the gap.

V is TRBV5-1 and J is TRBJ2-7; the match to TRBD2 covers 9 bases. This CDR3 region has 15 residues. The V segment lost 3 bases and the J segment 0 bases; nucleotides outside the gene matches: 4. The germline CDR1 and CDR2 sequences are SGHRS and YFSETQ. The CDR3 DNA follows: TGCGCCAGCAGCTCCTTTAGCGGGGGCTCCTACGAGCAGTACTTC. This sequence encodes CASSSFSGGSYEQYF.

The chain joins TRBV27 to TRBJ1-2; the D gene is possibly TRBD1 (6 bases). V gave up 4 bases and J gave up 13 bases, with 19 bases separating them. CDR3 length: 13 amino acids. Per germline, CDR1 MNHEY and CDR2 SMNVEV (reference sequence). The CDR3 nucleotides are TGTGCCAGCAGTTCCGAACCGGGACACTCCATCACCTTC. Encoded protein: CASSSEPGHSITF.

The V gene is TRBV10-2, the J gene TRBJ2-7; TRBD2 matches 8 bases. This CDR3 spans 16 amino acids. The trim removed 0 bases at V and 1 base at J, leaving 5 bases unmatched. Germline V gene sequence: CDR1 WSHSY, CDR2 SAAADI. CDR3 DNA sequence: TGCGCCAGCAGTGAGTCGGGTAGCGGGATGTCCTACGAGCAGTACTTC. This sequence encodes CASSESGSGMSYEQYF.

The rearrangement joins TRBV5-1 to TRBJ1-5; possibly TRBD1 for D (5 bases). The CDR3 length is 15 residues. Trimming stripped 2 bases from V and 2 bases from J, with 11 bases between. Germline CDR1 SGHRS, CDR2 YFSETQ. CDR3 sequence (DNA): TGCGCCAGCAGCTTCGGGGGGAGTGGCAATCAGCCCCAGCATTTT. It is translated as CASSFGGSGNQPQHF.

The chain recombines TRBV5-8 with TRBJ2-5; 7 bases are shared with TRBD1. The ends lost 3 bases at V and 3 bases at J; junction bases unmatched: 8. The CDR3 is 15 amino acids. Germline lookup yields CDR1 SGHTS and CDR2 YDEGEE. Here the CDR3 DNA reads TGTGCCAGCAGCTCCTCCGGGACAGCTAAAGAGACCCAGTACTTC. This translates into CASSSSGTAKETQYF.

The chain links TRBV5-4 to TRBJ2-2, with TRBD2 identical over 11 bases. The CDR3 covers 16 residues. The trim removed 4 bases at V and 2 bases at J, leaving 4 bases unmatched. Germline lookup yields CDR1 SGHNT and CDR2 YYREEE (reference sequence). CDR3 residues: CASSATSGSNTGELFF. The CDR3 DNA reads TGTGCCAGCAGCGCAACTAGCGGGAGTAACACCGGGGAGCTGTTTTTT.

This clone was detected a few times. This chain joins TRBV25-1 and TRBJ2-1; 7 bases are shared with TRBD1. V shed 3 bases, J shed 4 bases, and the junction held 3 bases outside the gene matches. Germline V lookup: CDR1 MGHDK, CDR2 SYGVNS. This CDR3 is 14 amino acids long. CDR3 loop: CASSDDRVYNEQFF. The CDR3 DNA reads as TGTGCCAGCAGTGACGACAGGGTTTACAATGAGCAGTTCTTC.

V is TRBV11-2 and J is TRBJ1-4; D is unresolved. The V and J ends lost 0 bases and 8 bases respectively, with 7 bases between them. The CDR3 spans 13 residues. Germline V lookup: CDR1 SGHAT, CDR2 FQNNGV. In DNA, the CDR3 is TGTGCCAGCAGCTTAGATTATTGGGAAAAACTGTTTTTT. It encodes CASSLDYWEKLFF.

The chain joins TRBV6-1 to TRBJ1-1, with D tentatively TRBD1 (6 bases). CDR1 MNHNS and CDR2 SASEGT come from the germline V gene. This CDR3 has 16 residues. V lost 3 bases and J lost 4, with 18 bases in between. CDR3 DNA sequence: TGTGCCAGCAGTGAGGACAGTAAACGGAGGGCCACTGAAGCTTTCTTT. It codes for CASSEDSKRRATEAFF.

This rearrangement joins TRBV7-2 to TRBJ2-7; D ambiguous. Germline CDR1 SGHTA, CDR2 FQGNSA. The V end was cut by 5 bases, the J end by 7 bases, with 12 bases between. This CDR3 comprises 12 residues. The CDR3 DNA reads TGTGCCAGCAGCAAACCAGGTGGGGAGCAGTACTTC. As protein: CASSKPGGEQYF. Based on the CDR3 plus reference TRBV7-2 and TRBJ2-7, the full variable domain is GAGVSQSPSNKVTEKGKDVELRCDPISGHTALYWYRQSLGQGLEFLIYFQGNSAPDKSGLPSDRFSAERTGGSVSTLTIQRTQQEDSAVYLCASSKPGGEQYFGPGTRLTVT.

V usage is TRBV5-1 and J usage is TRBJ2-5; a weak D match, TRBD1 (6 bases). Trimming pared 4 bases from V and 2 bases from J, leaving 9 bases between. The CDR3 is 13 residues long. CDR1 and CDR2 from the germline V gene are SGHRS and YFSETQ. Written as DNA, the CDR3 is TGCGCCAGCAGCCGGGACATTCAAGAGACCCAGTACTTC. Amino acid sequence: CASSRDIQETQYF.

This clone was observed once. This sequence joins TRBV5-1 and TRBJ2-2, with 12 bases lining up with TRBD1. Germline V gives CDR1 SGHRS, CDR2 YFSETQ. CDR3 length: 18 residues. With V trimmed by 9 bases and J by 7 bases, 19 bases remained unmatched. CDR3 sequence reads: CATSRDRGPVGEDGELFF. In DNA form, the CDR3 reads TGCGCCACCTCCCGGGACAGGGGGCCGGTGGGAGAGGACGGGGAGCTGTTTTTT.

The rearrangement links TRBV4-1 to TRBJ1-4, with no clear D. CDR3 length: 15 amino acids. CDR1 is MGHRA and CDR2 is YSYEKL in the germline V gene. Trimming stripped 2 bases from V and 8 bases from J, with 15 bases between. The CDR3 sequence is CASSQPASLLEKLFF. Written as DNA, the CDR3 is TGCGCCAGCAGCCAACCGGCCTCACTACTGGAAAAACTGTTTTTT.

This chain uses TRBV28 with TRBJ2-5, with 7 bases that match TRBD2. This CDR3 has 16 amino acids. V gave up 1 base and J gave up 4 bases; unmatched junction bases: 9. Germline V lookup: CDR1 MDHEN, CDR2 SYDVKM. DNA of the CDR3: TGTGCCAGCAGTTTATCCGGGGGGAAGGGGCGAGAGACCCAGTACTTC. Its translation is CASSLSGGKGRETQYF.

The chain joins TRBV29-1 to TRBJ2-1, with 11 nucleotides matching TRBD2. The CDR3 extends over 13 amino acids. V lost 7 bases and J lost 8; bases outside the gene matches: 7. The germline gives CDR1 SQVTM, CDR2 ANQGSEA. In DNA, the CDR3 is TGCAGCGAAACTAGCGGGAGTGGCGATGAGCAGTTCTTC. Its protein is CSETSGSGDEQFF.

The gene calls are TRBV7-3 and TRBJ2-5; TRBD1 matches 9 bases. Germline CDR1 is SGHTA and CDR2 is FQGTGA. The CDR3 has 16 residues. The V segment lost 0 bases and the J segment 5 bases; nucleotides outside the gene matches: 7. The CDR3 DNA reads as TGTGCCAGCAGCTTAACCGGGGGACAGGGTGGGGAGACCCAGTACTTC. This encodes CASSLTGGQGGETQYF. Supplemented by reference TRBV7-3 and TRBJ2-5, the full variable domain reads GAGVSQTPSNKVTEKGKYVELRCDPISGHTALYWYRQSLGQGPEFLIYFQGTGAADDSGLPNDRFFAVRPEGSVSTLKIQRTERGDSAVYLCASSLTGGQGGETQYFGPGTRLLVL.

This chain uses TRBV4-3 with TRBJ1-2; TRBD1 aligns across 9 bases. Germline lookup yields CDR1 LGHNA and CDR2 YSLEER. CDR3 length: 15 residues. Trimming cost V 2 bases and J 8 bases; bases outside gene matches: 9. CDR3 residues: CASSQTGQGRSGYTF. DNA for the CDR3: TGCGCCAGCAGCCAAACCGGACAGGGGCGTAGCGGCTACACCTTC.

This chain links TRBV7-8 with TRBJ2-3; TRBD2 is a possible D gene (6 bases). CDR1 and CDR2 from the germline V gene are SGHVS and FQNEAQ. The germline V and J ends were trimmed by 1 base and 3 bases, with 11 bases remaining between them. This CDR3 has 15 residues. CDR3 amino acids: CASSLGGMGTDTQYF. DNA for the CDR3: TGTGCCAGCAGCTTAGGCGGGATGGGTACAGATACGCAGTATTTT.

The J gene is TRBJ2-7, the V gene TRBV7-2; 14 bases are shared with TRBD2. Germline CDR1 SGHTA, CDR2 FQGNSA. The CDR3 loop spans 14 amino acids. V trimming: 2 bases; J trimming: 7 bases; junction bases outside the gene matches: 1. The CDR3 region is CASSLWTSGREQYF. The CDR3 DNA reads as TGTGCCAGCAGCTTATGGACTAGCGGGAGGGAGCAGTACTTC.

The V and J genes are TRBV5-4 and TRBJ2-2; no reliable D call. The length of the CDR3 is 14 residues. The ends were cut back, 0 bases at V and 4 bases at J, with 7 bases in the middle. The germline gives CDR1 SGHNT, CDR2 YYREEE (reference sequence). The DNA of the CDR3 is TGTGCCAGCAGCTTGGCTGGACGCACCGGGGAGCTGTTTTTT. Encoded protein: CASSLAGRTGELFF.

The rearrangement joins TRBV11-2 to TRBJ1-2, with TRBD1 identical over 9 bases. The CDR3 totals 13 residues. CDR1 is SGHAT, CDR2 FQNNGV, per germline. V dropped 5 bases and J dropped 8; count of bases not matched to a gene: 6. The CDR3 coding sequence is TGTGCCAGCAGCATCGGGACAGGGTCCGGCTACACCTTC. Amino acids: CASSIGTGSGYTF.

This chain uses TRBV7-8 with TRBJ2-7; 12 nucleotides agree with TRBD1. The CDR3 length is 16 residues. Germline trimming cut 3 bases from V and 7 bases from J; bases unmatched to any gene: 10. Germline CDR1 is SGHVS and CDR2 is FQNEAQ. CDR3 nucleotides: TGTGCCAGCAGCTTCAAGTGGGGACAGGGGGCGGGGGAGCAGTACTTC. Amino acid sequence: CASSFKWGQGAGEQYF. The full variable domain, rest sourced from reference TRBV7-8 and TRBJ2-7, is GAGVSQSPRYKVAKRGQDVALRCDPISGHVSLFWYQQALGQGPEFLTYFQNEAQLDKSGLPSDRFFAERPEGSVSTLKIQRTQQEDSAVYLCASSFKWGQGAGEQYFGPGTRLTVT.

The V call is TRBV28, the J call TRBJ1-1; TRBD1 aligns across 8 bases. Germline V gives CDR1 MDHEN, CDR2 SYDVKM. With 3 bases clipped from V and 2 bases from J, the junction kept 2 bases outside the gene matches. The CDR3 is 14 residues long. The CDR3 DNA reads TGTGCCAGCAGTTTTGGGACAGGAAACACTGAAGCTTTCTTT. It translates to CASSFGTGNTEAFF.

The CDR3: CASSPRDSGSDTQYF. Written as DNA, the CDR3 is TGTGCCAGCAGCCCCCGGGATAGCGGGAGTGATACGCAGTATTTT. The rearrangement joins TRBV13 to TRBJ2-3; 9 nucleotides line up with TRBD2. V lost 5 bases to trimming and J lost 6 bases; unmatched junction nucleotides: 9. This CDR3 region has 15 residues. Germline CDR1 PRHDT, CDR2 FYEKMQ (reference sequence).